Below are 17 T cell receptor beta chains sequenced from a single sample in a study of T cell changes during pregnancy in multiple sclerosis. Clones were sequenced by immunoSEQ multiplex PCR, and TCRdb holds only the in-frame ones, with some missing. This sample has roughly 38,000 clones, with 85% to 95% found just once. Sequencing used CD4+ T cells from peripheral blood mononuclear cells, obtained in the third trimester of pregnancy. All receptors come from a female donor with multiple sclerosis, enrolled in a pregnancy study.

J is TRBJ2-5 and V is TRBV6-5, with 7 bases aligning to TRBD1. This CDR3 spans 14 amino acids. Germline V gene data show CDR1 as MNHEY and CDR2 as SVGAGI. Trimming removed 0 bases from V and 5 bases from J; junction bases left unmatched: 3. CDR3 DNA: TGTGCCAGCAGTTACTCAGGGGGCAAGGAGACCCAGTACTTC. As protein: CASSYSGGKETQYF.

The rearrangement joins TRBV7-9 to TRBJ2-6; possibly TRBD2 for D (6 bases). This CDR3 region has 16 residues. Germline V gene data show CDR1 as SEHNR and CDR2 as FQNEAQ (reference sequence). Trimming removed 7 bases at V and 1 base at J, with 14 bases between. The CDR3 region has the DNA TGTGCCAGCAACTTGCTCGGGGGTTCTGGGGCCAACGTCCTGACTTTC. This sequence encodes CASNLLGGSGANVLTF.

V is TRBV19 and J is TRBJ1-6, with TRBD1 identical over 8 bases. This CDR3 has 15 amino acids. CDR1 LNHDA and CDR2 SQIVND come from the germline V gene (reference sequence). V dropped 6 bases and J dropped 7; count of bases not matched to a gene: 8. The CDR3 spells CASREPGQENSPLHF. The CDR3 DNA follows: TGTGCCAGTAGAGAACCGGGACAGGAAAATTCACCCCTCCACTTT.

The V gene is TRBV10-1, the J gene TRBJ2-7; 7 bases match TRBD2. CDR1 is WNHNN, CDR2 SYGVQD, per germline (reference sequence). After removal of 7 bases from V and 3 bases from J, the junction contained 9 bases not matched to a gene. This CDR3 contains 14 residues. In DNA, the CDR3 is TGCGCCAGCAACCCTAAGGGAGGGTACTACGAGCAGTACTTC. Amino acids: CASNPKGGYYEQYF.

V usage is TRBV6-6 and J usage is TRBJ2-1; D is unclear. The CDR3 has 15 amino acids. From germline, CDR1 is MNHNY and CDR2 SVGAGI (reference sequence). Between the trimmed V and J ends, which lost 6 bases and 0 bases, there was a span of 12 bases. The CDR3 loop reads CASRASPSSYNEQFF. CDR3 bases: TGTGCCAGCAGGGCTTCTCCAAGCTCCTACAATGAGCAGTTCTTC.

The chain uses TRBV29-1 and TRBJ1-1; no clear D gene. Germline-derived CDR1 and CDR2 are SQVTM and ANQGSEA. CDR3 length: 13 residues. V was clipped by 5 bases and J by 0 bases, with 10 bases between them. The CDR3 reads CSVNPVLNTEAFF. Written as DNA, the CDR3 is TGCAGCGTTAATCCGGTTCTGAACACTGAAGCTTTCTTT. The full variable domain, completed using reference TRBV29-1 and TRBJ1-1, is SAVISQKPSRDICQRGTSLTIQCQVDSQVTMMFWYRQQPGQSLTLIATANQGSEATYESGFVIDKFPISRPNLTFSTLTVSNMSPEDSSIYLCSVNPVLNTEAFFGQGTRLTVV.

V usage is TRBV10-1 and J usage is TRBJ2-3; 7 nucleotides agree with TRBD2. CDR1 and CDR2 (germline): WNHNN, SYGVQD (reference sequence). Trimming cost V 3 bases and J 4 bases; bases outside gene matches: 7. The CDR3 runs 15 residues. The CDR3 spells CASSDGGGFADTQYF. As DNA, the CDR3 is TGCGCCAGCAGTGACGGGGGAGGGTTCGCAGATACGCAGTATTTT.

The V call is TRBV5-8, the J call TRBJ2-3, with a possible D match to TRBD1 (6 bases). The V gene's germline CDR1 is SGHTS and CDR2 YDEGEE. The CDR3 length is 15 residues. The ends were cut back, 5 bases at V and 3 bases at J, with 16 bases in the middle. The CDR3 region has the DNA TGTGCCAGCAGTACAACCGGGACACCAACAGATACGCAGTATTTT. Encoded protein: CASSTTGTPTDTQYF.

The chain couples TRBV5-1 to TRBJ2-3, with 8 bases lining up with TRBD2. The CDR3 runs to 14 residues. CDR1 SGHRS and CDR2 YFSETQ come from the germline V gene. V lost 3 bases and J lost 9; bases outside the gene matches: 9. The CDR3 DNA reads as TGCGCCAGCAGCTCCAAGCGGGAGACGGGGACGCAGTATTTT. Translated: CASSSKRETGTQYF.

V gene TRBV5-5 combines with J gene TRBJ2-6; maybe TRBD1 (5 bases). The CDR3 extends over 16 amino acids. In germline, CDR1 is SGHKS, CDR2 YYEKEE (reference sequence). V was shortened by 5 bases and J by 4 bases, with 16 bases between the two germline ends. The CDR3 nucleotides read TGTGCCAGCAGTTCTGGACACGTCGCCGGGGCCAACGTCCTGACTTTC. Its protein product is CASSSGHVAGANVLTF.

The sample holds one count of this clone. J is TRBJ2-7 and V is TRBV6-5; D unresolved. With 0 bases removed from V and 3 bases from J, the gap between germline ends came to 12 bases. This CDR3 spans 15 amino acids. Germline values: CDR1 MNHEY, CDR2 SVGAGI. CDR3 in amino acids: CASSYSRRQNYEQYF. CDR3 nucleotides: TGTGCCAGCAGTTACTCTAGGCGGCAGAACTACGAGCAGTACTTC.

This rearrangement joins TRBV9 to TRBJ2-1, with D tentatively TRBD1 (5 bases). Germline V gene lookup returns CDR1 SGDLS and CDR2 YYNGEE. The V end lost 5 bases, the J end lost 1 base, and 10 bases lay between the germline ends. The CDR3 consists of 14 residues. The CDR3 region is CASSRQISYNEQFF. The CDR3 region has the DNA TGTGCCAGCAGTCGACAGATTTCCTACAATGAGCAGTTCTTC. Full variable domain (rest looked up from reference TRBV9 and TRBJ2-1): DSGVTQTPKHLITATGQRVTLRCSPRSGDLSVYWYQQSLDQGLQFLIQYYNGEERAKGNILERFSAQQFPDLHSELNLSSLELGDSALYFCASSRQISYNEQFFGPGTRLTVL.

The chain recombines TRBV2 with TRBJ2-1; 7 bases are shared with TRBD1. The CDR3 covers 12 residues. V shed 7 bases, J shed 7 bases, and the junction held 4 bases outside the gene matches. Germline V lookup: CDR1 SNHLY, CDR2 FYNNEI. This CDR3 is CASKSQGNEQFF. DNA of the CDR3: TGTGCCAGCAAGTCACAGGGGAATGAGCAGTTCTTC.

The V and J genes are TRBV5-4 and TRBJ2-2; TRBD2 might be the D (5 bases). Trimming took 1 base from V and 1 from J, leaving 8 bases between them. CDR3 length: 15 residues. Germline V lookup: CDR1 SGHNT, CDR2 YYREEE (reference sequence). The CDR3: CASSLSGGNTGELFF. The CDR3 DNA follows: TGTGCCAGCAGCTTGTCCGGAGGGAACACCGGGGAGCTGTTTTTT.

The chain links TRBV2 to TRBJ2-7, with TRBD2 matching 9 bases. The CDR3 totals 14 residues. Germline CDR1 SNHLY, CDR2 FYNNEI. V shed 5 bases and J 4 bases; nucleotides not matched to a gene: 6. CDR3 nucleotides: TGTGCCAGCAGTTTCAAGCGGGAGGCTTACGAGCAGTACTTC. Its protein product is CASSFKREAYEQYF.

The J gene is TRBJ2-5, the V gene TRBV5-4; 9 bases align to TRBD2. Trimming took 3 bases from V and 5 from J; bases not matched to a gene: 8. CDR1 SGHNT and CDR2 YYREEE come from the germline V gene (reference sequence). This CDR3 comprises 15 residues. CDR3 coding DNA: TGTGCCAGCAGCTCCCCAGCGGGGGGCGGGGAGACCCAGTACTTC. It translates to CASSSPAGGGETQYF.

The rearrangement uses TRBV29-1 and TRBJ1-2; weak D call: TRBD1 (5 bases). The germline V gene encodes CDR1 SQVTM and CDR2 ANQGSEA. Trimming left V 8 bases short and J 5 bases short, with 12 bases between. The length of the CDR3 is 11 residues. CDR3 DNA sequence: TGCAGCACTCTAGGGGATTATGGCTACACCTTC. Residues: CSTLGDYGYTF.